This T cell receptor (beta chain) was identified in a study of graft-versus-host responses after intestinal transplantation. Study details: Among the recipients, transplants were multivisceral, liver-intestinal, or isolated intestinal. Study observations and caveats: Investigators detected GvH clones in recipient marrow, with some emerging earlier in ileum or blood. High graft-versus-host to host-versus-graft clonal ratios were found in allografts of patients who had graft-donor T cell macrochimerism.

In regard to this clone: Its specificity is unknown.

Some clones are missing from TCRdb's copy, which holds only in-frame ones; the method was immunoSEQ multiplex PCR. The repertoire has over 100,000 clones, 85% to 95% of them found once; the top ten carry more than 0.95%. There are 13 residues in the CDR3. Trimming shortened V by 2 bases and J by 13 bases, and 15 bases separated the two germline ends. The germline CDR1 and CDR2 sequences are WNHNN and SYGVQD (reference sequence). The receptor comes from a human donor who was the organ donor for an intestinal transplant. The rearrangement uses TRBV10-1 and TRBJ2-1; D might be TRBD1 (6 bases). The source was unstimulated CD8+ T cells sorted from spleen or lymph node cells, collected before transplant. CDR3 amino acids: CASSEDLGQQQFF. DNA for the CDR3: TGCGCCAGCAGTGAGGACCTCGGACAGCAACAGTTCTTC.